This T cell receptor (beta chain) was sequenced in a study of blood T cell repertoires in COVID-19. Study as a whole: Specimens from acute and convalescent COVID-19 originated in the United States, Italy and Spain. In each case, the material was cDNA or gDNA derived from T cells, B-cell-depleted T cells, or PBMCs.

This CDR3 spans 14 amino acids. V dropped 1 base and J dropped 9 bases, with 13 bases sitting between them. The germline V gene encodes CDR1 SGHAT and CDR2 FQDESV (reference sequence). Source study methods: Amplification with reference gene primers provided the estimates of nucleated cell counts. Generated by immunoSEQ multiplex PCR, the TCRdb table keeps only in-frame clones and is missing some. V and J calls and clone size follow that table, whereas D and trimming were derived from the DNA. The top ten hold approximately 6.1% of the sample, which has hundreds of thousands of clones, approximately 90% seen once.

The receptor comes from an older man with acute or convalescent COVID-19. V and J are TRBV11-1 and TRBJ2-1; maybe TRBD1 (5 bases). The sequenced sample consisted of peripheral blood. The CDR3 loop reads CASSLGSGFSEQFF. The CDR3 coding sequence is TGTGCCAGCAGCTTAGGATCAGGGTTTAGTGAGCAGTTCTTC.